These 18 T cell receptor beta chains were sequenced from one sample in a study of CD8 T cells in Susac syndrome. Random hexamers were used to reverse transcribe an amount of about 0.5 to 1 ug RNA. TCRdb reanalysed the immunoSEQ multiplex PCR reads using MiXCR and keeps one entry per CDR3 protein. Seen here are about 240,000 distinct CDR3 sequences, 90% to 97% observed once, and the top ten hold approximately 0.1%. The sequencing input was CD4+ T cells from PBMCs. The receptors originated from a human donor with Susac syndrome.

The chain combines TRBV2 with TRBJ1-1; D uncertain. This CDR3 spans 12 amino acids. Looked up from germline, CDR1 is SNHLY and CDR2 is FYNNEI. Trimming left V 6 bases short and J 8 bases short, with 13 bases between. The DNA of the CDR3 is TGTGCCAGCAGCCCCGGAAGGGCGGAAGCTTTCTTT. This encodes CASSPGRAEAFF.

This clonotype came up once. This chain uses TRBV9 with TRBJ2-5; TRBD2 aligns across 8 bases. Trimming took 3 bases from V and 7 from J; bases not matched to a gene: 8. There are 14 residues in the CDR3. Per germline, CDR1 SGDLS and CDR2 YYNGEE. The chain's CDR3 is CASSATSGYGTQYF. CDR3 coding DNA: TGTGCCAGCAGCGCCACTAGCGGTTATGGGACCCAGTACTTC.

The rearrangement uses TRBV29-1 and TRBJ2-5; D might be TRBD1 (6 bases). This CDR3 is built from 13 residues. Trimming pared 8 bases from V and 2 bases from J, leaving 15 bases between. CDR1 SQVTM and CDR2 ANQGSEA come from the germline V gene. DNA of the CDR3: TGCAGCATACAACCGGGACAACAAGAGACCCAGTACTTC. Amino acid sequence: CSIQPGQQETQYF.

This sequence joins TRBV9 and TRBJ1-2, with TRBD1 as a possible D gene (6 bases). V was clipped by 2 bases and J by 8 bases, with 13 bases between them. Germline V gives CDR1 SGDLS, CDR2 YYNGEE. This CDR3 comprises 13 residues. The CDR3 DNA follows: TGTGCCAGCAGCGTCCGGGACACTGGAGGCTACACCTTC. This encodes CASSVRDTGGYTF.

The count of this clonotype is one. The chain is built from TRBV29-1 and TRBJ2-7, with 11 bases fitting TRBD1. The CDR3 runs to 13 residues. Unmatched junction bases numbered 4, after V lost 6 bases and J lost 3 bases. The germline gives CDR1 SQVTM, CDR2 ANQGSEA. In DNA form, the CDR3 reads TGCAGCGTGCCGGGACAGGGGGGCTACGAGCAGTACTTC. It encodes CSVPGQGGYEQYF.

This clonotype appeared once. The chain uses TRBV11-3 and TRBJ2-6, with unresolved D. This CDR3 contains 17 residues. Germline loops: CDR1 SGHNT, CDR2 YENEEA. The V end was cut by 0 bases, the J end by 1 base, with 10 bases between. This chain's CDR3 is CASSLESSTSGANVLTF. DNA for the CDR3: TGTGCCAGCAGCTTAGAGTCGTCCACTTCTGGGGCCAACGTCCTGACTTTC. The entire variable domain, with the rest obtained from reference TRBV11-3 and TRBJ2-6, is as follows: EAGVVQSPRYKIIEKKQPVAFWCNPISGHNTLYWYLQNLGQGPELLIRYENEEAVDDSQLPKDRFSAERLKGVDSTLKIQPAELGDSAVYLCASSLESSTSGANVLTFGAGSRLTVL.

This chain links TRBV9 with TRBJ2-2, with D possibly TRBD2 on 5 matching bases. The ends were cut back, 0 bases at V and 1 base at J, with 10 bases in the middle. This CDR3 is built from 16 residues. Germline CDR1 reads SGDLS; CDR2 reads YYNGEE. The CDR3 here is CASSVERALNTGELFF. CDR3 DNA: TGTGCCAGCAGCGTAGAGAGGGCACTGAACACCGGGGAGCTGTTTTTT.

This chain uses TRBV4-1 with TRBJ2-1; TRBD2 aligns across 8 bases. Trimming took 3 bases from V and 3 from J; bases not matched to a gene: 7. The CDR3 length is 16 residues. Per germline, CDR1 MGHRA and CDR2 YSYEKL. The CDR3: CASSHGGGRFYNEQFF. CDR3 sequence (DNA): TGCGCCAGCAGCCATGGGGGCGGGAGGTTCTACAATGAGCAGTTCTTC.

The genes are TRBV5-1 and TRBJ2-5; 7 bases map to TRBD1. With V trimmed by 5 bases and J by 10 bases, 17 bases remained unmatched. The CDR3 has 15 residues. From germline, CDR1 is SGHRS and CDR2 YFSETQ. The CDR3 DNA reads TGCGCCAGCAGTCCCCGGACAGGTGTTTTCACGTACCAGTACTTC. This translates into CASSPRTGVFTYQYF.

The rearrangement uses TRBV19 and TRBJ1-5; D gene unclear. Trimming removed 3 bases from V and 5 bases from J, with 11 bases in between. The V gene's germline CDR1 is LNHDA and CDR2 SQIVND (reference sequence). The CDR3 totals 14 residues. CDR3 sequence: CASSIGYGDQPQHF. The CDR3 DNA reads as TGTGCCAGTAGTATCGGGTACGGAGATCAGCCCCAGCATTTT.

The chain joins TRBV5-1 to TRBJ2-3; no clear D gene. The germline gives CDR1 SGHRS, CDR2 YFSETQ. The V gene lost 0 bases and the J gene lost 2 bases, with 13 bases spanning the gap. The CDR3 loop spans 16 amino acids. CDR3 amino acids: CASSLVGRRTTDTQYF. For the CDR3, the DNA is TGCGCCAGCAGCTTGGTGGGCCGGCGAACCACAGATACGCAGTATTTT. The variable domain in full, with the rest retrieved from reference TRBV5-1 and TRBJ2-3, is KAGVTQTPRYLIKTRGQQVTLSCSPISGHRSVSWYQQTPGQGLQFLFEYFSETQRNKGNFPGRFSGRQFSNSRSEMNVSTLELGDSALYLCASSLVGRRTTDTQYFGPGTRLTVL.

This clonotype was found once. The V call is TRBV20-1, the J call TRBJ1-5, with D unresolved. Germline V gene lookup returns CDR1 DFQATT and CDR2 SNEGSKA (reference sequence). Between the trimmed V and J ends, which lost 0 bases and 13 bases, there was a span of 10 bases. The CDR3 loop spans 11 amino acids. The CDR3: CSAREQVTQHF. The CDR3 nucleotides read TGCAGTGCTAGAGAGCAGGTGACACAGCATTTT.

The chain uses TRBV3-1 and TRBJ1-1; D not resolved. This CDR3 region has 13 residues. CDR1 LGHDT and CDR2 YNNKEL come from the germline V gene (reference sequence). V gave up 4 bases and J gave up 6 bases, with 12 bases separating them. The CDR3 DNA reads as TGTGCCAGCAGCCGGTTGCTCGGTGCTGAAGCTTTCTTT. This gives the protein CASSRLLGAEAFF. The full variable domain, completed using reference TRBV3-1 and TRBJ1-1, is DTAVSQTPKYLVTQMGNDKSIKCEQNLGHDTMYWYKQDSKKFLKIMFSYNNKELIINETVPNRFSPKSPDKAHLNLHINSLELGDSAVYFCASSRLLGAEAFFGQGTRLTVV.

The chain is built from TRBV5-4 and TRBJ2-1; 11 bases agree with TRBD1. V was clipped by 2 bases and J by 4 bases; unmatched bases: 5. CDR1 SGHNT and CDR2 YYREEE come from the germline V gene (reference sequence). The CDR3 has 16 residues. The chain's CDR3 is CASSFGGTGGYNEQFF. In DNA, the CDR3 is TGTGCCAGCAGCTTCGGCGGGACAGGGGGGTACAATGAGCAGTTCTTC.

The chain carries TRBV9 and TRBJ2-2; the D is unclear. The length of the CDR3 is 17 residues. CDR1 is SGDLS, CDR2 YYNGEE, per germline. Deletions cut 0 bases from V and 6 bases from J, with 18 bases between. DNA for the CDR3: TGTGCCAGCAGCGTAGCTTCCCTTAAGGGCGTCGCCGGGGAGCTGTTTTTT. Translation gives CASSVASLKGVAGELFF.

In DNA, the CDR3 is TGCGCCAGCAGCCCAGGGGACAGGGATACAGATACGCAGTATTTT. Amino acids: CASSPGDRDTDTQYF. The chain carries TRBV4-1 and TRBJ2-3; 9 nucleotides line up with TRBD1. The CDR3 length is 15 residues. V was clipped by 4 bases and J by 3 bases; unmatched bases: 5. Germline V CDR1 and CDR2: MGHRA, YSYEKL.

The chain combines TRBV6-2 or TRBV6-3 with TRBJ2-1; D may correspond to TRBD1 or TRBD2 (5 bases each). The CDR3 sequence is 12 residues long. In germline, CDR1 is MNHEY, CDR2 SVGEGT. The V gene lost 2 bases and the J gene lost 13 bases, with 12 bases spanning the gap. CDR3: CASSYPGPGQFF. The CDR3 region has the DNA TGTGCCAGCAGTTACCCGGGACCCGGCCAGTTCTTC.

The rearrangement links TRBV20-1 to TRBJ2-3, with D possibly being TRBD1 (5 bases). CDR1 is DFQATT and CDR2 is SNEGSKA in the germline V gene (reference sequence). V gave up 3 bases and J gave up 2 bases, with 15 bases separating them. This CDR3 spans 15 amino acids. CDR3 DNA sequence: TGCAGTGCTAGCGGCCTCAGGGATTCCACAGATACGCAGTATTTT. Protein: CSASGLRDSTDTQYF.